A selection of T cell receptor beta chains follows, all from one sample in a study of blood T cells in healthy people across ages. TCRdb re-called the 5' RACE reads through MiXCR, storing one row per CDR3 protein. The sample contains about 1,000,000 distinct CDR3 sequences, around 45% of which appear only once. The specimen sequenced was blood. The origin of the receptors is a woman aged 55 to 70 in good health. CDR3s include the opening cysteine and the closing phenylalanine or tryptophan. A D gene is named only where the DNA matches it firmly. Clone size is not always given. Where it is, it says once, few, many or a class for expanded clones.

CDR3: CSARVSGLAGGYEQFF
DNA: TGCAGTGCTAGAGTATCGGGCCTAGCGGGAGGTTATGAGCAGTTCTTC
D: TRBD2
V: TRBV20-1
size: -
J: TRBJ2-1

CDR3: CASSPGGLQETQYF
DNA: TGTGCCAGCAGTCCGGGGGGGTTACAAGAGACCCAGTACTTC
D: TRBD2
V: TRBV28
size: many
J: TRBJ2-5

CDR3: CASSETTSGTYNEQFF
DNA: TGTGCCAGCAGTGAAACGACTAGCGGAACCTACAATGAGCAGTTCTTC
D: TRBD2
V: TRBV2
size: -
J: TRBJ2-1

CDR3: CASSSRGRNEQFF
DNA: TGTGCCAGCAGCTCGAGGGGGAGGAATGAGCAGTTCTTC
D: -
V: TRBV7-9
size: -
J: TRBJ2-1

CDR3: CASSQVGGLAGLFF
DNA: TGCGCCAGCAGCCAAGTGGGGGGGCTAGCGGGACTGTTCTTC
D: TRBD2
V: TRBV4-1
size: -
J: TRBJ2-1

CDR3: CSARDRQGRNQPQHF
DNA: TGCAGTGCTAGAGATCGCCAGGGGAGAAATCAGCCCCAGCATTTT
D: -
V: TRBV20-1
size: -
J: TRBJ1-5

CDR3: CASSFTGSDGYTF
DNA: TGTGCCAGCAGCTTTACAGGGAGCGATGGCTACACCTTC
D: -
V: TRBV7-9
size: few
J: TRBJ1-2

CDR3: CASSPYGLAGGETQYF
DNA: TGCGCCAGCAGCCCGTACGGACTAGCTGGGGGAGAGACCCAGTACTTC
D: TRBD2
V: TRBV5-1
size: -
J: TRBJ2-5

CDR3: CASRKLLVTGDTQYF
DNA: TGTGCCAGCAGAAAACTATTAGTGACAGGGGATACGCAGTATTTT
D: TRBD1
V: TRBV12-3/TRBV12-4
size: -
J: TRBJ2-3

CDR3: CASSFSVGTKETQYF
DNA: TGCGCCAGCAGCTTCAGCGTCGGGACTAAAGAGACCCAGTACTTC
D: TRBD2
V: TRBV5-1
size: few
J: TRBJ2-5

CDR3: CATSSGRADEQFF
DNA: TGCGCCACCTCTAGCGGGAGGGCCGATGAGCAGTTCTTC
D: TRBD2
V: TRBV5-1
size: -
J: TRBJ2-1

CDR3: CASSLAWRMRQGMSQETQYF
DNA: TGTGCCAGCAGCTTGGCCTGGCGCATGCGCCAGGGTATGAGCCAAGAGACCCAGTACTTC
D: -
V: TRBV5-6
size: -
J: TRBJ2-5

CDR3: CSATRAASGYQETQYF
DNA: TGCAGTGCCACACGCGCGGCTAGCGGATACCAAGAGACCCAGTACTTC
D: TRBD2
V: TRBV20-1
size: -
J: TRBJ2-5

CDR3: CSASGTSGTDTQYF
DNA: TGCAGTGCGTCCGGGACTAGCGGCACAGATACGCAGTATTTT
D: TRBD2
V: TRBV20-1
size: -
J: TRBJ2-3

CDR3: CASSTSGYGAKNIQYF
DNA: TGTGCCAGCAGTACCTCAGGGTACGGTGCCAAAAACATTCAGTACTTC
D: -
V: TRBV6-2/TRBV6-3
size: few
J: TRBJ2-4

CDR3: CASSLAAPGLAYEQYF
DNA: TGTGCCAGCAGCTTGGCCGCGCCGGGACTCGCCTACGAGCAGTACTTC
D: -
V: TRBV5-5
size: -
J: TRBJ2-7

CDR3: CASSPGTSGRARKTQYF
DNA: TGTGCCAGCAGCCCCGGGACTAGCGGGAGGGCTAGGAAGACCCAGTACTTC
D: TRBD2
V: TRBV7-6
size: few
J: TRBJ2-5

CDR3: CASSYGAGEQYF
DNA: TGTGCCAGCAGTTACGGGGCGGGCGAGCAGTACTTC
D: -
V: TRBV6-6
size: -
J: TRBJ2-7

CDR3: CSALGKIYEQYF
DNA: TGCAGTGCTCTTGGGAAGATCTACGAGCAGTACTTC
D: -
V: TRBV20-1
size: -
J: TRBJ2-7

CDR3: CASRRGGADYGYTF
DNA: TGTGCCAGCAGACGAGGGGGCGCCGACTATGGCTACACCTTC
D: TRBD1
V: TRBV28
size: -
J: TRBJ1-2

CDR3: CAISRDGTDTQYF
DNA: TGTGCCATCAGCAGGGACGGAACAGATACGCAGTATTTT
D: -
V: TRBV10-3
size: few
J: TRBJ2-3

CDR3: CASSTATGNGYNEQFF
DNA: TGTGCCAGCAGTACGGCGACAGGCAATGGCTACAATGAGCAGTTCTTC
D: -
V: TRBV28
size: -
J: TRBJ2-1

CDR3: CASSPLAWADSYEQYF
DNA: TGTGCCAGCAGCCCCCTAGCCTGGGCCGATTCCTACGAGCAGTACTTC
D: -
V: TRBV3-1
size: -
J: TRBJ2-7

CDR3: CASSQDNLAGVLAGELFF
DNA: TGTGCCAGCAGCCAAGATAATCTAGCGGGAGTTCTCGCCGGGGAGCTGTTTTTT
D: TRBD2
V: TRBV4-2
size: once
J: TRBJ2-2

CDR3: CASSSRLGSGASVLTF
DNA: TGTGCCAGCAGCTCCCGACTGGGCTCTGGGGCCAGCGTCCTGACTTTC
D: -
V: TRBV11-2
size: few
J: TRBJ2-6

CDR3: CSARGPYRDLTNNEQFF
DNA: TGCAGTGCTAGAGGGCCTTATCGGGATTTGACAAACAATGAGCAGTTCTTC
D: -
V: TRBV20-1
size: -
J: TRBJ2-1

CDR3: CASSPKTEAFF
DNA: TGTGCCAGCAGCCCTAAAACTGAAGCTTTCTTT
D: -
V: TRBV6-6
size: -
J: TRBJ1-1

CDR3: CASSLGTASPGQYF
DNA: TGTGCCAGCAGTTTAGGGACAGCCTCCCCCGGGCAGTACTTC
D: TRBD1
V: TRBV27
size: -
J: TRBJ2-4

CDR3: CASSSNRGTSGRAGGDNEQFF
DNA: TGTGCCAGCAGTTCCAACAGGGGAACTAGCGGGAGGGCCGGGGGTGATAATGAGCAGTTCTTC
D: TRBD2
V: TRBV6-5
size: -
J: TRBJ2-1

CDR3: CSDRGQGSSDEQYF
DNA: TGCAGTGATAGAGGACAGGGTTCGTCCGACGAGCAGTACTTC
D: TRBD1
V: TRBV20-1
size: once
J: TRBJ2-7

CDR3: CAIRRAGGTDTQYF
DNA: TGTGCCATCCGGAGGGCGGGAGGCACAGATACGCAGTATTTT
D: TRBD2
V: TRBV10-3
size: -
J: TRBJ2-3

CDR3: CAWSRDGEQYF
DNA: TGTGCCTGGAGTCGAGACGGAGAGCAGTACTTC
D: -
V: TRBV30
size: few
J: TRBJ2-7

CDR3: CASSKVRESREQYF
DNA: TGTGCCAGCAGCAAAGTCCGGGAGTCTAGAGAGCAGTACTTC
D: -
V: TRBV21-1
size: once
J: TRBJ2-5

CDR3: CSARRNSGSGANVLTF
DNA: TGCAGTGCTAGAAGAAATAGTGGTTCTGGGGCCAACGTCCTGACTTTC
D: -
V: TRBV20-1
size: -
J: TRBJ2-6

CDR3: CAFSEGWGTGSDTQYF
DNA: TGTGCCTTCAGTGAAGGCTGGGGGACAGGGTCAGATACGCAGTATTTT
D: TRBD1
V: TRBV10-3
size: -
J: TRBJ2-3

CDR3: CSARDRQGNYEQYF
DNA: TGCAGTGCTAGAGACCGACAGGGAAACTACGAGCAGTACTTC
D: TRBD1
V: TRBV20-1
size: -
J: TRBJ2-7

CDR3: CASSPLDRSYNEQFF
DNA: TGCGCCAGCAGCCCCTTGGACAGGTCCTACAATGAGCAGTTCTTC
D: TRBD1
V: TRBV5-1
size: -
J: TRBJ2-1

CDR3: CASSSVGQGAVDDEQFF
DNA: TGTGCCAGCAGCTCCGTGGGACAGGGGGCCGTCGATGATGAGCAGTTCTTC
D: TRBD1
V: TRBV7-9
size: -
J: TRBJ2-1

CDR3: CASSWRPGTDEKLFF
DNA: TGTGCCAGCAGCTGGAGGCCCGGCACGGATGAAAAACTGTTTTTT
D: -
V: TRBV11-2
size: -
J: TRBJ1-4

CDR3: CASSSGQGAKEQYF
DNA: TGTGCCAGCAGCTCAGGACAGGGGGCTAAGGAGCAGTACTTC
D: TRBD1
V: TRBV7-6
size: -
J: TRBJ2-5

CDR3: CASSTGAVGGRTQFF
DNA: TGTGCCAGCAGTACCGGAGCGGTAGGCGGCCGAACTCAGTTCTTC
D: -
V: TRBV28
size: -
J: TRBJ2-1

CDR3: CASSPPSGRRDEQYF
DNA: TGTGCCAGCAGCCCTCCCAGCGGGAGACGTGATGAGCAGTACTTC
D: TRBD2
V: TRBV12-3/TRBV12-4
size: -
J: TRBJ2-7

CDR3: CASGPRAHFSSGANVLTF
DNA: TGTGCCAGCGGCCCCCGGGCACATTTTAGCTCTGGGGCCAACGTCCTGACTTTC
D: -
V: TRBV7-9
size: many
J: TRBJ2-6

CDR3: CASSATRGYEQYF
DNA: TGTGCCAGCAGTGCGACGCGGGGATACGAGCAGTACTTC
D: -
V: TRBV2
size: -
J: TRBJ2-7

CDR3: CAGSLTSGRANRETQYF
DNA: TGTGCCGGCAGCTTGACTAGCGGGAGGGCCAATAGGGAGACCCAGTACTTC
D: TRBD2
V: TRBV5-4
size: -
J: TRBJ2-5

CDR3: CASSLSSDSQFSNQPQHF
DNA: TGTGCCAGCAGTTTATCGTCAGACAGTCAGTTTAGCAATCAGCCCCAGCATTTT
D: -
V: TRBV27
size: -
J: TRBJ1-5

CDR3: CSVEWGTTDTQYF
DNA: TGCAGCGTTGAATGGGGGACAACTGATACGCAGTATTTT
D: -
V: TRBV29-1
size: -
J: TRBJ2-3

CDR3: CASSGRQGAFVGRETQYF
DNA: TGTGCCAGCAGTGGACGACAGGGGGCTTTCGTCGGGAGGGAGACCCAGTACTTC
D: TRBD1
V: TRBV28
size: -
J: TRBJ2-5

CDR3: CASSLTGADTQYF
DNA: TGTGCCAGCAGCTTAACCGGGGCAGATACGCAGTATTTT
D: -
V: TRBV7-3
size: many
J: TRBJ2-3

CDR3: CASRSRGGPETQYF
DNA: TGTGCCAGCAGAAGTAGAGGGGGTCCAGAGACCCAGTACTTC
D: -
V: TRBV12-3/TRBV12-4
size: once
J: TRBJ2-5

CDR3: CASSFQGIGTDTQYF
DNA: TGTGCCAGCAGCTTCCAGGGGATTGGCACAGATACGCAGTATTTT
D: -
V: TRBV5-5
size: -
J: TRBJ2-3

CDR3: CASSVLAQTYEQYF
DNA: TGCGCCAGCAGCGTGCTTGCGCAGACCTACGAGCAGTACTTC
D: -
V: TRBV5-1
size: -
J: TRBJ2-7

CDR3: CASIGRDRGSYEQYF
DNA: TGTGCCAGCATCGGCCGGGACAGGGGCTCCTACGAGCAGTACTTC
D: TRBD1
V: TRBV6-6
size: -
J: TRBJ2-7

CDR3: CASSQSGLSGYEQYF
DNA: TGTGCCAGCAGCCAATCCGGACTCTCGGGCTACGAGCAGTACTTC
D: -
V: TRBV3-1
size: -
J: TRBJ2-7

CDR3: CASRQGNEKLFF
DNA: TGCGCCAGCAGACAGGGTAATGAAAAACTGTTTTTT
D: -
V: TRBV10-2
size: few
J: TRBJ1-4

CDR3: CSARDLGGESYEQYF
DNA: TGCAGTGCTAGAGATCTGGGAGGCGAAAGCTACGAGCAGTACTTC
D: -
V: TRBV20-1
size: -
J: TRBJ2-7

CDR3: CASSDDGSANEKLFF
DNA: TGTGCCAGCAGCGACGACGGTTCGGCTAATGAAAAACTGTTTTTT
D: -
V: TRBV9
size: -
J: TRBJ1-4

CDR3: CASSQPGHVPDQPQHF
DNA: TGTGCCAGCAGCCAGCCGGGACACGTGCCCGATCAGCCCCAGCATTTT
D: -
V: TRBV3-1
size: -
J: TRBJ1-5

CDR3: CSARGLAGQTSVREQYF
DNA: TGCAGTGCTAGAGGACTAGCGGGACAAACCTCGGTGAGGGAGCAGTACTTC
D: TRBD2
V: TRBV20-1
size: few
J: TRBJ2-5

CDR3: CASSARTDFNYGYTF
DNA: TGTGCCAGCAGCGCCAGGACAGATTTCAACTATGGCTACACCTTC
D: -
V: TRBV9
size: -
J: TRBJ1-2